Shown below are 18 T cell receptor beta chains from a single sample sequenced in a study of cytomegalovirus exposure and HLA in healthy donors. Assay used: immunoSEQ multiplex PCR; TCRdb lists only in-frame clones, some missing. The sample has approximately 150,000 clones; 80% to 90% are singletons. Sequencing was performed on PBMCs. The receptors stem from a man aged 18 to 29 in good health and CMV-seropositive.

The V gene is TRBV7-9, the J gene TRBJ2-7; no clear D. The CDR3 totals 12 residues. Germline V gene data show CDR1 as SEHNR and CDR2 as FQNEAQ (reference sequence). With 3 bases removed from V and 7 bases from J, the gap between germline ends came to 10 bases. CDR3 residues: CASSFSAREQYF. DNA of the CDR3: TGTGCCAGCAGCTTCTCCGCACGGGAGCAGTACTTC. Full variable domain (rest looked up from reference TRBV7-9 and TRBJ2-7): DTGVSQNPRHKITKRGQNVTFRCDPISEHNRLYWYRQTLGQGPEFLTYFQNEAQLEKSRLLSDRFSAERPKGSFSTLEIQRTEQGDSAMYLCASSFSAREQYFGPGTRLTVT.

The chain has TRBV6-1 and TRBJ2-7; 7 nucleotides agree with TRBD1. CDR3 size: 13 residues. After removal of 4 bases from V and 4 bases from J, the junction contained 4 bases not matched to a gene. The germline V gene has CDR1 MNHNS and CDR2 SASEGT. In DNA form, the CDR3 reads TGTGCCAGCAGTGGACTGACAGGGTACGAGCAGTACTTC. This gives the protein CASSGLTGYEQYF.

This chain links TRBV27 with TRBJ1-2; the D gene is possibly TRBD1 (6 bases). CDR1 and CDR2 from the germline V gene are MNHEY and SMNVEV (reference sequence). The CDR3 covers 12 residues. V shed 5 bases and J shed 8 bases, with 12 bases lying between them. CDR3 nucleotide sequence: TGTGCCAGCAGTAACACAGGGTACGGCTACACCTTC. Translating gives CASSNTGYGYTF.

Turning to this clone: Since no conserved phenylalanine or tryptophan closes the CDR3, a read error is the likely cause. The DNA is left out, because the CDR3 cannot be placed on it with certainty; the CDR3 is given as TCRdb lists it. This chain links TRBV7-9 with TRBJ2-7; TRBD2, the table's D call, was not compared with the DNA. Looked up from germline, CDR1 is SEHNR and CDR2 is FQNEAQ (reference sequence). The CDR3 region is 12 residues in length, termini included. The CDR3 region is CASSLDGGGFED.

The chain is built from TRBV5-1 and TRBJ2-2; D gene ambiguous. V lost 7 bases and J 4 bases, leaving 5 bases between the germline ends. This CDR3 contains 11 residues. Per germline, CDR1 SGHRS and CDR2 YFSETQ. The CDR3 sequence is CASSGTGELFF. The DNA of the CDR3 is TGCGCCAGCTCCGGCACCGGGGAGCTGTTTTTT. Full variable domain (rest looked up from reference TRBV5-1 and TRBJ2-2): KAGVTQTPRYLIKTRGQQVTLSCSPISGHRSVSWYQQTPGQGLQFLFEYFSETQRNKGNFPGRFSGRQFSNSRSEMNVSTLELGDSALYLCASSGTGELFFGEGSRLTVL.

The genes are TRBV19 and TRBJ2-2, with D maybe TRBD2 (5 bases). CDR1 and CDR2 from the germline V gene are LNHDA and SQIVND (reference sequence). The CDR3 has 15 amino acids. V was trimmed by 4 bases and J by 5 bases, leaving 14 bases between them. The CDR3: CASSTSGSRTGELFF. DNA for the CDR3: TGTGCCAGTAGTACCAGCGGTTCGAGGACCGGGGAGCTGTTTTTT.

CDR3 nucleotides: TGTGCCAGCTCCCCCGGACATGAACTCTACGAGCAGTACTTC. This translates into CASSPGHELYEQYF. The gene calls are TRBV18 and TRBJ2-7; D might be TRBD1 (5 bases). V lost 6 bases and J lost 3, with 15 bases in between. The CDR3 runs 14 residues. Per germline, CDR1 KGHSH and CDR2 LQKENI.

This chain joins TRBV9 and TRBJ2-7, with D perhaps TRBD2 (6 bases). Germline values: CDR1 SGDLS, CDR2 YYNGEE. Trimming pared 4 bases from V and 1 base from J, leaving 15 bases between. CDR3 length: 15 amino acids. This CDR3 reads CASSPRGTESYEQYF. CDR3 nucleotide sequence: TGTGCCAGCAGCCCTCGGGGGACCGAATCCTACGAGCAGTACTTC.

V and J are TRBV27 and TRBJ2-2; tentative D call: TRBD2 (6 bases). The CDR3 runs to 12 residues. Germline CDR1 MNHEY, CDR2 SMNVEV (reference sequence). V lost 8 bases, J lost 6 bases, and 10 bases lay in between. The CDR3 DNA reads TGTGCCAGCCTGACTAGTCCCGGGGAGCTGTTTTTT. Protein: CASLTSPGELFF.

This chain joins TRBV29-1 and TRBJ2-3; 9 nucleotides agree with TRBD1. Germline values: CDR1 SQVTM, CDR2 ANQGSEA. V was pared by 6 bases and J by 2 bases, with 6 bases of the junction left unmatched. The CDR3 extends over 14 amino acids. The CDR3 region is CSVLWDRATDTQYF. CDR3 nucleotide sequence: TGCAGCGTACTATGGGACAGGGCCACAGATACGCAGTATTTT.

The V gene is TRBV5-8, the J gene TRBJ2-3; possible D gene TRBD2, 6 bases. Per the germline V gene, CDR1 is SGHTS and CDR2 is YDEGEE. The CDR3 totals 14 residues. V gave up 5 bases and J gave up 2 bases, with 12 bases separating them. Written as DNA, the CDR3 is TGTGCCAGCAGTTTTTCGGGGGACACAGATACGCAGTATTTT. Translation gives CASSFSGDTDTQYF. The variable domain in full, completed from reference TRBV5-8 and TRBJ2-3, reads EAGVTQSPTHLIKTRGQQATLRCSPISGHTSVYWYQQALGLGLQFLLWYDEGEERNRGNFPPRFSGRQFPNYSSELNVNALELEDSALYLCASSFSGDTDTQYFGPGTRLTVL.

With regard to this clone: The sample carries other DNA sequences with the same CDR3. V gene TRBV5-1 combines with J gene TRBJ2-6; TRBD1 agrees at 7 bases. The ends lost 5 bases at V and 2 bases at J; junction bases unmatched: 4. The CDR3 is 15 amino acids. Germline CDR1 and CDR2: SGHRS and YFSETQ. The DNA for the CDR3 is TGCGCCAGCAGTCTAGGGGGCACTGGGGCCAACGTCCTGACTTTC. The encoded protein is CASSLGGTGANVLTF.

This clone was detected only once. The chain uses TRBV7-6 and TRBJ2-7, with 9 bases fitting TRBD1. Germline CDR1 and CDR2: SGHVS and FNYEAQ. V was pared by 1 base and J by 5 bases, with 9 bases of the junction left unmatched. CDR3 length equals 16 residues. The CDR3 sequence: CASSLGTGVSMDEQYF. The CDR3 nucleotides read TGTGCCAGCAGCTTAGGGACAGGGGTTTCAATGGACGAGCAGTACTTC.

CDR3 DNA: TGTGCCAGCAGCCCCGACAGCTATGGCTACACCTTC. This gives the protein CASSPDSYGYTF. This sequence joins TRBV11-2 and TRBJ1-2; possible D gene TRBD1, 5 bases. The CDR3 sequence is 12 residues long. The germline V and J ends were trimmed by 5 bases and 4 bases, with 8 bases remaining between them. Germline-derived CDR1 and CDR2 are SGHAT and FQNNGV.

The chain recombines TRBV29-1 with TRBJ2-3; D is unresolved. CDR3 length: 14 residues. Germline values: CDR1 SQVTM, CDR2 ANQGSEA. Trimming shortened V by 6 bases and J by 2 bases, and 15 bases separated the two germline ends. The CDR3 protein is CSVVGRRLTDTQYF. CDR3 nucleotides: TGCAGCGTCGTGGGCAGGCGCCTCACAGATACGCAGTATTTT.

The rearrangement joins TRBV13 to TRBJ2-5; D ambiguous. V was trimmed by 3 bases and J by 5 bases, leaving 13 bases between them. CDR3 size: 14 residues. Germline V gene lookup returns CDR1 PRHDT and CDR2 FYEKMQ (reference sequence). CDR3 sequence: CASSLIRAWETQYF. In DNA form, the CDR3 reads TGTGCCAGCAGCTTGATTAGAGCTTGGGAGACCCAGTACTTC. Full variable domain (missing parts from reference TRBV13 and TRBJ2-5): AAGVIQSPRHLIKEKRETATLKCYPIPRHDTVYWYQQGPGQDPQFLISFYEKMQSDKGSIPDRFSAQQFSDYHSELNMSSLELGDSALYFCASSLIRAWETQYFGPGTRLLVL.

The chain is built from TRBV2 and TRBJ1-1; D is perhaps TRBD1 (5 bases). Germline-derived CDR1 and CDR2 are SNHLY and FYNNEI. This CDR3 has 13 amino acids. Trimming shortened V by 9 bases and J by 1 base, and 12 bases separated the two germline ends. CDR3 in DNA: TGTGCCAGTTGGGACTCCCCGAACACTGAAGCTTTCTTT. Translation gives CASWDSPNTEAFF.

The chain recombines TRBV9 with TRBJ1-2, with TRBD1 identical over 9 bases. The V segment lost 3 bases and the J segment 4 bases; nucleotides outside the gene matches: 4. Germline lookup yields CDR1 SGDLS and CDR2 YYNGEE. The CDR3 loop spans 14 amino acids. DNA of the CDR3: TGTGCCAGCAGCGCTAAGGGACAGGGCTATGGCTACACCTTC. This translates into CASSAKGQGYGYTF.